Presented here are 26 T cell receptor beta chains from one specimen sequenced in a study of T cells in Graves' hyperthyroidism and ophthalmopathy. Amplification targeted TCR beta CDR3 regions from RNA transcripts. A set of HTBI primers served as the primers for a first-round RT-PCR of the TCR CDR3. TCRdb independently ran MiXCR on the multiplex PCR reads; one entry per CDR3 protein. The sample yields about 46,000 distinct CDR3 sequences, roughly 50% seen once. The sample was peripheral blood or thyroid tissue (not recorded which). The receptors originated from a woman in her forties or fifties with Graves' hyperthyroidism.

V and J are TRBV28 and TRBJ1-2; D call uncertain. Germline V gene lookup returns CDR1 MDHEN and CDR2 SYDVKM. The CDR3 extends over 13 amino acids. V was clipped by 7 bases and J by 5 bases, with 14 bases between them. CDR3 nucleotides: TGTGCCAGCACCGAAAGTGTCAGTTATGGCTACACCTTC. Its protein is CASTESVSYGYTF.

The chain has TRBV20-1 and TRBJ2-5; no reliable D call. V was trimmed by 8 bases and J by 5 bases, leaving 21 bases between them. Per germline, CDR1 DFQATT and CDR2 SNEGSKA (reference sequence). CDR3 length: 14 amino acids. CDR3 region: CSTCPILESETQYF. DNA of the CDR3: TGCAGTACTTGCCCCATTCTAGAATCGGAGACCCAGTACTTC.

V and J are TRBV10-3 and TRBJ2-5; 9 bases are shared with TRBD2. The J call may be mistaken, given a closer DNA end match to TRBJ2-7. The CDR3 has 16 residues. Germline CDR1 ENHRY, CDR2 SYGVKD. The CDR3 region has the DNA TGTGCCATCAGTGACCAGGGGACTAGCAGACGCTACGAGCAGTACTTC. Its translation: CAISDQGTSRRYEQYF.

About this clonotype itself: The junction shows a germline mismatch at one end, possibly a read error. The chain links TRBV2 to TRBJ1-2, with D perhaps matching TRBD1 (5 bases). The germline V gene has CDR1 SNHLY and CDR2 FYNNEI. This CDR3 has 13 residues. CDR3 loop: CASITGTAYDYTF. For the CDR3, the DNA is TGTGCCAGCATCACCGGGACGGCCTATGACTACACCTTC.

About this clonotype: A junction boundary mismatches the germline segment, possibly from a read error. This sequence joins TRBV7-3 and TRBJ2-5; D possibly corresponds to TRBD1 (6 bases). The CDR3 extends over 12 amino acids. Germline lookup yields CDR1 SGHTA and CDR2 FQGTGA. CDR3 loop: CASSPKGGTQNF. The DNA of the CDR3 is TGTGCCAGCAGCCCCAAAGGTGGGACACAGAACTTC.

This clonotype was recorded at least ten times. CDR3 sequence: CASSPPRSGANVLTF. The CDR3 DNA is TGTGCCAGCTCACCACCCCGCTCTGGGGCCAACGTCCTGACTTTC. The chain carries TRBV18 and TRBJ2-6, with D unresolved. Trimming left V 0 bases short and J 0 bases short, with 3 bases between. This CDR3 contains 15 residues. CDR1 KGHSH and CDR2 LQKENI come from the germline V gene.

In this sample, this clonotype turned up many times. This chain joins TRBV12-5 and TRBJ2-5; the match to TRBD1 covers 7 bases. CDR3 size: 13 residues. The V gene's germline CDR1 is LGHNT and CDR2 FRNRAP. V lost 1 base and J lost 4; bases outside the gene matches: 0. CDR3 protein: CASGLDRGETQYF. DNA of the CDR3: TGTGCTAGTGGTTTGGACAGGGGAGAGACCCAGTACTTC.

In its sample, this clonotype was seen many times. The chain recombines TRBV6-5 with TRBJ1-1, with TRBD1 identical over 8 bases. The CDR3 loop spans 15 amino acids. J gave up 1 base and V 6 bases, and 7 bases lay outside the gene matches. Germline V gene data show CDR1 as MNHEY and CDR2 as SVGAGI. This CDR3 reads CASRLTGGSNTEAFF. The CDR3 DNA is TGTGCCAGCAGGCTTACAGGGGGATCGAACACTGAAGCTTTCTTT.

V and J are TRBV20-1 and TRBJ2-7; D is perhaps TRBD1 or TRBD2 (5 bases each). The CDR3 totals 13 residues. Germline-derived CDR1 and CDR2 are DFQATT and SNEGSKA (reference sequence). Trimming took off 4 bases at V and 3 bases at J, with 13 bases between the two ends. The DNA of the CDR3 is TGCAGTGCTACGGGCACTAGGGGCTACGAGCAGTACTTC. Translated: CSATGTRGYEQYF.

The CDR3 here is CASSPRLAGGARWETQYF. As DNA, the CDR3 is TGTGCCAGCAGTCCCAGACTAGCGGGAGGAGCGAGGTGGGAGACCCAGTACTTC. The V call is TRBV7-8, the J call TRBJ2-5; 13 bases align to TRBD2. V lost 6 bases to trimming and J lost 5 bases; unmatched junction nucleotides: 15. The CDR3 contains 18 residues. In germline, CDR1 is SGHVS, CDR2 FQNEAQ.

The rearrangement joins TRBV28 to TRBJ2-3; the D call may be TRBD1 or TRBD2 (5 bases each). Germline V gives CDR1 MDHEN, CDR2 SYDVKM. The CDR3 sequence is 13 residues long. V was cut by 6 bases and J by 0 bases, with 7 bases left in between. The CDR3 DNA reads TGTGCCAGCAGGAGGGACAGCACAGATACGCAGTATTTT. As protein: CASRRDSTDTQYF.

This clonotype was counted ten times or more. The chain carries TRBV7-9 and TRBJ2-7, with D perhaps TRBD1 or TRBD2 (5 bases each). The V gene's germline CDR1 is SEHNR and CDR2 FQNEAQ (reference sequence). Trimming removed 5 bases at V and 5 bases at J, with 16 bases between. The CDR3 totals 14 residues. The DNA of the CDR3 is TGTGCCAGCAGCCCGGTGGGGGAGTACCACGAGCAGTACTTC. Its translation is CASSPVGEYHEQYF.

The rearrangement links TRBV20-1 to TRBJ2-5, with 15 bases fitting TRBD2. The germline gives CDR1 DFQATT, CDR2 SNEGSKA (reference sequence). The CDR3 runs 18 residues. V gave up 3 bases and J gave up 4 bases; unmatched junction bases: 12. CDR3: CSASGLAGGPGAGETQYF. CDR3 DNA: TGCAGTGCTAGTGGACTAGCGGGAGGGCCGGGGGCAGGAGAGACCCAGTACTTC.

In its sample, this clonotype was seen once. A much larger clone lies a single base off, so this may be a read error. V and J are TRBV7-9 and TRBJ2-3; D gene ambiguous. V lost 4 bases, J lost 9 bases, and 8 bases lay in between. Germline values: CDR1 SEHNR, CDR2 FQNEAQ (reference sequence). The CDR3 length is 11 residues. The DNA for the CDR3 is TGTGCCAGCAGCTCCCTGGAAACGCAGTATTTT. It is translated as CASSSLETQYF. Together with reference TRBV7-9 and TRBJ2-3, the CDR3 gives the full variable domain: DTGVSQNPRHKITKRGQNVTFRCDPISEHNRLYWYRQTLGQGPEFLTYFQNEAQLEKSRLLSDRFSAERPKGSFSTLEIQRTEQGDSAMYLCASSSLETQYFGPGTRLTVL.

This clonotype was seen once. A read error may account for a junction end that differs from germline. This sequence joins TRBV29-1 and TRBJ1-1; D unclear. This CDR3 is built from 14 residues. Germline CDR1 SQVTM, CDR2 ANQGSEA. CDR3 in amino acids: CSVSPAGGYTEASF. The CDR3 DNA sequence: TGCAGCGTTTCACCCGCGGGCGGGTACACTGAAGCTTCCTTT.

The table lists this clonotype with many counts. Here the CDR3 reads CASSPDGNYGYTF. The CDR3 bases are TGTGCCAGTAGTCCGGACGGAAACTATGGCTACACCTTC. This chain uses TRBV19 with TRBJ1-2; D is uncertain. V lost 5 bases and J lost 2, with 9 bases in between. The CDR3 loop spans 13 amino acids. CDR1 and CDR2 from the germline V gene are LNHDA and SQIVND (reference sequence).

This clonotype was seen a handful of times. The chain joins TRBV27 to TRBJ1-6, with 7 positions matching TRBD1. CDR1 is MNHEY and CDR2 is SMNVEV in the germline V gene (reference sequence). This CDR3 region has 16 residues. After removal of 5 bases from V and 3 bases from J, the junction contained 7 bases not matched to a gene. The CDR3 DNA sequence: TGTGCCAGCAGTACCTCGACAGGGTTCTATAATTCACCCCTCCACTTT. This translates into CASSTSTGFYNSPLHF.

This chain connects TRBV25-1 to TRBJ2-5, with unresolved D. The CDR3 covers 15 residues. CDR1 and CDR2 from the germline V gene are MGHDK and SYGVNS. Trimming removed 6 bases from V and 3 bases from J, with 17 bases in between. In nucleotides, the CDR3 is TGTGCCAGCAGCCTCAATAAGAACAGTAAAGAGACCCAGTACTTC. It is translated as CASSLNKNSKETQYF.

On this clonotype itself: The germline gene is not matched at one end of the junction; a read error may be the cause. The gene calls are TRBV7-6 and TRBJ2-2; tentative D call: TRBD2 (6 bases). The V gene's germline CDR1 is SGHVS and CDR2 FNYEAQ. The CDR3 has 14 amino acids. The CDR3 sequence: CASSSGPNTGELLF. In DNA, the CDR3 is TGTGCCAGCAGCAGCGGGCCGAACACCGGGGAGCTGCTTTTT.

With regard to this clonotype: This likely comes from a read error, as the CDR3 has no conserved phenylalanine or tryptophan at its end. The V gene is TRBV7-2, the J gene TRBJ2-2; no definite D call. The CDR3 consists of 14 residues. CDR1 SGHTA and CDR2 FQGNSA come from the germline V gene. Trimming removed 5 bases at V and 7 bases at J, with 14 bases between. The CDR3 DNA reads TGTGCCAGCAGCCCGGCGGTAGGTTACGGGGAGCTGTTTATT. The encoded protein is CASSPAVGYGELFI.

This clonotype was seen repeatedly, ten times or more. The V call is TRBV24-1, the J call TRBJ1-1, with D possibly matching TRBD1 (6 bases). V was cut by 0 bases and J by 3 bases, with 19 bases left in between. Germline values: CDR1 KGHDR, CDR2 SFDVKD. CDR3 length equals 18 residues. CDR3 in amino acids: CATSDLSPTGLGDTEAFF. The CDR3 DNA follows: TGTGCCACCAGTGATTTGAGCCCCACAGGGTTGGGGGACACTGAAGCTTTCTTT.

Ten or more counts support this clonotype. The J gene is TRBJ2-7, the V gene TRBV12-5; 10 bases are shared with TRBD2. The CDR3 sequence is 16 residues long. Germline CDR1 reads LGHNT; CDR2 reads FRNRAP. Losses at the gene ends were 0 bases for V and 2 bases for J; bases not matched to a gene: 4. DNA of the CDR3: TGTGCTAGTGGTTTGGTTCATAGCGGGAGGACCTACGAGCAGTACTTC. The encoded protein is CASGLVHSGRTYEQYF.

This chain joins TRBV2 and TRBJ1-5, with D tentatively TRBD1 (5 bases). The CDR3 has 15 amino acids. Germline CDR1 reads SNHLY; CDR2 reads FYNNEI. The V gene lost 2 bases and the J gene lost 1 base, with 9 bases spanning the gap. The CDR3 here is CASSEFGDSNQPQHF. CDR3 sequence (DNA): TGTGCCAGCAGTGAATTTGGGGACAGCAATCAGCCCCAGCATTTT.

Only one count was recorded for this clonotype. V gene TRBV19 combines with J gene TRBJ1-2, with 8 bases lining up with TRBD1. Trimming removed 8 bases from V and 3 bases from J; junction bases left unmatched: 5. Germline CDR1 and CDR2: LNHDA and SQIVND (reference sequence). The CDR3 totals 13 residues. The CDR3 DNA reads TGTGCCAGTTCCGGACAGGGAGACTATGGCTACACCTTC. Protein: CASSGQGDYGYTF.

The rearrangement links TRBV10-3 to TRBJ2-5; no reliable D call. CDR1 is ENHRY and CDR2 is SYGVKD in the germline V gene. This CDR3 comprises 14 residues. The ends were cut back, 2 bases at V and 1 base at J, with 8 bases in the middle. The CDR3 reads CAISEPKCQETQYF. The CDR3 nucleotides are TGTGCCATCAGTGAGCCAAAATGCCAAGAGACCCAGTACTTC.

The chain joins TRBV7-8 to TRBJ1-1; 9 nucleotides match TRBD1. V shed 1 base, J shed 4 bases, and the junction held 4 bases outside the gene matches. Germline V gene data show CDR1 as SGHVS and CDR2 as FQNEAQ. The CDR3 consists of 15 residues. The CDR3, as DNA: TGTGCCAGCAGCTTAGGACAGGGGGTGGGCACTGAAGCTTTCTTT. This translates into CASSLGQGVGTEAFF.